Presented here are 32 T cell receptor beta chains from one specimen sequenced in a study of blood T cell repertoires in COVID-19. The data were produced by immunoSEQ multiplex PCR, yet TCRdb's version contains in-frame clones alone and is incomplete. The data show fewer than 100,000 clones, 75% to 90% seen once. The specimen was peripheral blood. Source of these receptors: a human donor in a cohort sampled during active COVID-19.

This clone has more than one count but fewer than ten. V usage is TRBV7-9 and J usage is TRBJ2-1, with TRBD2 matching 7 bases. The V and J ends lost 1 base and 5 bases, in that order; junction bases with no gene match: 5. Germline-derived CDR1 and CDR2 are SEHNR and FQNEAQ (reference sequence). This CDR3 has 15 residues. CDR3 region: CASSLGGGLNNEQFF. As DNA, the CDR3 is TGTGCCAGCAGCTTAGGGGGAGGGCTCAACAATGAGCAGTTCTTC.

In this sample, this clone turned up once. The genes are TRBV3-1 (or the pseudogene TRBV3-2) and TRBJ2-1; D not resolved. The CDR3 is made up of 14 amino acids. Trimming left V 4 bases short and J 6 bases short, with 13 bases between. From germline, CDR1 is LGHDT and CDR2 YNNKEL (reference sequence). The CDR3 loop is CASSRYSRRNEQFF. CDR3 nucleotides: TGTGCCAGCAGCCGGTACTCCCGCCGCAATGAGCAGTTCTTC.

This clone has only a few counts. This chain links TRBV27 with TRBJ1-5; the D gene is possibly TRBD1 (6 bases). This CDR3 spans 15 amino acids. V was clipped by 6 bases and J by 0 bases, with 12 bases between them. Germline-derived CDR1 and CDR2 are MNHEY and SMNVEV (reference sequence). For the CDR3, the DNA is TGTGCCAGCAGCCCAGGGGCGGGTAGCAATCAGCCCCAGCATTTT. It yields the protein CASSPGAGSNQPQHF.

The chain combines TRBV7-8 with TRBJ1-5; TRBD1 matches at 8 bases. After removal of 1 base from V and 7 bases from J, the junction contained 6 bases not matched to a gene. CDR1 and CDR2 (germline): SGHVS, FQNEAQ. The CDR3 has 15 amino acids. DNA for the CDR3: TGTGCCAGCAGCTTAGACGGACAGGGTGGGCAGCCCCAGCATTTT. Translating gives CASSLDGQGGQPQHF.

The chain is built from TRBV7-9 and TRBJ2-1; possibly TRBD2 for D (6 bases). CDR1 and CDR2 (germline): SEHNR, FQNEAQ (reference sequence). The CDR3 totals 13 residues. V was cut by 5 bases and J by 8 bases, with 13 bases left in between. This chain's CDR3 is CASSQTSLDEQFF. CDR3 DNA: TGTGCCAGCAGCCAGACTAGTTTAGATGAGCAGTTCTTC.

This clone was counted a single time. This chain links TRBV5-6 with TRBJ1-2; TRBD1 is a possible D gene (6 bases). V dropped 6 bases and J dropped 8 bases, with 14 bases sitting between them. This CDR3 is 12 amino acids long. Germline CDR1 reads SGHDT; CDR2 reads YYEEEE. CDR3 bases: TGTGCCAGCACTGCACAGGGCCCAGGCTACACCTTC. The encoded protein is CASTAQGPGYTF.

The chain couples TRBV6-2 or TRBV6-3 to TRBJ2-6, with 9 bases fitting TRBD2. Looked up from germline, CDR1 is MNHEY and CDR2 is SVGEGT. The CDR3 is 18 residues long. Trimming took 2 bases from V and 0 from J; bases not matched to a gene: 5. CDR3 amino acids: CASSYVGGGASGANVLTF. The CDR3 DNA follows: TGTGCCAGCAGTTACGTTGGCGGGGGGGCCTCTGGGGCCAACGTCCTGACTTTC.

The gene calls are TRBV4-1 and TRBJ2-5, with no clear D. V shed 0 bases and J shed 6 bases, with 17 bases lying between them. The germline CDR1 and CDR2 sequences are MGHRA and YSYEKL. The CDR3 covers 16 residues. This CDR3 reads CASSQDWNSLPKTQYF. In DNA form, the CDR3 reads TGCGCCAGCAGCCAAGATTGGAATAGCTTGCCGAAGACCCAGTACTTC.

The gene calls are TRBV7-9 and TRBJ2-3; 11 bases map to TRBD2. The CDR3 consists of 15 residues. Germline values: CDR1 SEHNR, CDR2 FQNEAQ (reference sequence). V shed 5 bases and J 1 base; nucleotides not matched to a gene: 2. Written as DNA, the CDR3 is TGTGCCAGCAGCCTACTAGCGGGGGGCACAGATACGCAGTATTTT. Translation gives CASSLLAGGTDTQYF.

The V gene is TRBV28, the J gene TRBJ1-1; 11 bases fit TRBD1. Germline V gene lookup returns CDR1 MDHEN and CDR2 SYDVKM. This CDR3 contains 15 residues. V shed 8 bases, J shed 5 bases, and the junction held 10 bases outside the gene matches. CDR3 residues: CASGGQGAAYTEAFF. The DNA for the CDR3 is TGTGCCAGCGGCGGACAGGGGGCGGCATATACTGAAGCTTTCTTT.

This clone has just a few counts. The chain combines TRBV10-2 with TRBJ1-2; D possibly corresponds to TRBD1 (5 bases). V was trimmed by 0 bases and J by 1 base, leaving 9 bases between them. Germline CDR1 WSHSY, CDR2 SAAADI. CDR3 size: 15 residues. The DNA of the CDR3 is TGCGCCAGCAGTGAGTCGATAGGGGTTAACTATGGCTACACCTTC. This sequence encodes CASSESIGVNYGYTF.

The rearrangement uses TRBV5-4 and TRBJ1-1; 8 nucleotides match TRBD1. The CDR3 has 14 amino acids. Germline V CDR1 and CDR2: SGHNT, YYREEE (reference sequence). Unmatched junction bases numbered 2, after V lost 3 bases and J lost 1 base. The CDR3 reads CASSWGQANTEAFF. Here the CDR3 DNA reads TGTGCCAGCAGCTGGGGACAGGCGAACACTGAAGCTTTCTTT.

The V call is TRBV5-1, the J call TRBJ1-4, with D possibly matching TRBD1 (5 bases). In germline, CDR1 is SGHRS, CDR2 YFSETQ. The CDR3 loop spans 16 amino acids. V lost 2 bases, J lost 1 base, and 12 bases lay in between. CDR3 protein: CASSFLGEGTNEKLFF. Written as DNA, the CDR3 is TGCGCCAGCAGCTTTCTGGGGGAGGGAACTAATGAAAAACTGTTTTTT.

The rearrangement joins TRBV3-1 (or the pseudogene TRBV3-2) to TRBJ1-2; no definite D call. Germline V gives CDR1 LGHDT, CDR2 YNNKEL (reference sequence). V gave up 0 bases and J gave up 4 bases, with 12 bases separating them. This CDR3 comprises 15 residues. The CDR3 protein is CASSQEDGRRYGYTF. The CDR3 region has the DNA TGTGCCAGCAGCCAAGAGGATGGGAGGCGCTATGGCTACACCTTC.

The table lists this clone with a few counts. CDR3 protein: CATSDLGARVREKLFF. CDR3 in DNA: TGTGCCACCAGTGATTTGGGGGCCAGGGTGAGGGAAAAACTGTTTTTT. The chain joins TRBV24-1 to TRBJ1-4; D might be TRBD1 (5 bases). The CDR3 is 16 residues long. V was clipped by 0 bases and J by 8 bases, with 15 bases between them. The V gene's germline CDR1 is KGHDR and CDR2 SFDVKD.

The chain is built from TRBV10-1 and TRBJ2-3; D might be TRBD2 (5 bases). The CDR3 extends over 12 amino acids. The germline V gene encodes CDR1 WNHNN and CDR2 SYGVQD (reference sequence). V lost 3 bases, J lost 4 bases, and 5 bases lay in between. Here the CDR3 DNA reads TGCGCCAGCAGTGACGGGGCAGATACGCAGTATTTT. This encodes CASSDGADTQYF.

V usage is TRBV4-2 and J usage is TRBJ2-1, with 14 positions matching TRBD2. Germline V lookup: CDR1 LGHNA, CDR2 YNFKEQ. The CDR3 is 13 residues long. Losses at the gene ends were 6 bases for V and 12 bases for J; bases not matched to a gene: 4. CDR3 nucleotide sequence: TGTGCCAGCAGGCCGGGACTAGCGGGGGTGCAGTTCTTC. Translation: CASRPGLAGVQFF.

The CDR3 region has the DNA TGTGCCAGCAGCGCCCTGACAGCGAGAAGTGGAAACACCATATATTTT. Translation gives CASSALTARSGNTIYF. V is TRBV5-8 and J is TRBJ1-3, with TRBD1 as a possible D gene (5 bases). Trimming took 4 bases from V and 3 from J, leaving 17 bases between them. The V gene's germline CDR1 is SGHTS and CDR2 YDEGEE. The CDR3 has 16 residues.

The chain recombines TRBV7-2 with TRBJ2-1, with TRBD1 matching 9 bases. V lost 4 bases, J lost 3 bases, and 13 bases stayed unmatched. Germline assignment: CDR1 SGHTA and CDR2 FQGNSA. CDR3 size: 18 residues. The CDR3 coding sequence is TGTGCCAGCAGCTCCCTCTTCACAGGGGGCAAGGTCTACAATGAGCAGTTCTTC. This sequence encodes CASSSLFTGGKVYNEQFF.

The rearrangement links TRBV6-5 to TRBJ1-4, with D perhaps TRBD1 (6 bases). The CDR3 runs 14 residues. Trimming cost V 8 bases and J 3 bases, with 13 bases left between them. Per the germline V gene, CDR1 is MNHEY and CDR2 is SVGAGI. The CDR3 reads CASGNRAPNEKLFF. DNA of the CDR3: TGTGCCAGCGGAAACAGGGCCCCTAATGAAAAACTGTTTTTT.

CDR3 amino acids: CASSIDWEDGEAFF. The CDR3, as DNA: TGTGCCAGTAGTATTGACTGGGAGGACGGTGAAGCTTTCTTT. The V gene is TRBV19, the J gene TRBJ1-1; D is unresolved. CDR1 and CDR2 (germline): LNHDA, SQIVND (reference sequence). V dropped 3 bases and J dropped 7 bases, with 15 bases sitting between them. The CDR3 length is 14 residues.

The rearrangement links TRBV2 to TRBJ1-6; D is unclear. The V gene's germline CDR1 is SNHLY and CDR2 FYNNEI. The CDR3 sequence is 13 residues long. V dropped 6 bases and J dropped 10 bases, with 13 bases sitting between them. Here the CDR3 DNA reads TGTGCCAGCAGGTCTCTTGGAGGGTCACCCCTCCACTTT. Translated: CASRSLGGSPLHF.

The chain joins TRBV3-1 (or the pseudogene TRBV3-2) to TRBJ2-7; 8 bases are a match to TRBD2. This CDR3 has 16 amino acids. The V gene end was trimmed by 6 bases and the J gene end by 0 bases; junction bases not matched to a gene: 10. Germline assignment: CDR1 LGHDT and CDR2 YNNKEL (reference sequence). Written as DNA, the CDR3 is TGTGCCAGCAGTCCGTCGGGGGGGCTTAGCTCCTACGAGCAGTACTTC. This sequence encodes CASSPSGGLSSYEQYF.

V gene TRBV30 combines with J gene TRBJ2-5; 7 bases are shared with TRBD2. With V trimmed by 5 bases and J by 4 bases, 7 bases remained unmatched. The CDR3 is 13 amino acids. Germline V gene lookup returns CDR1 GTSNPN and CDR2 SVGIG (reference sequence). The CDR3 region is CAWASTSPETQYF. The CDR3 nucleotides are TGTGCCTGGGCCTCGACTAGCCCAGAGACCCAGTACTTC.

DNA of the CDR3: TGTGCCAGCAGCTTCGGGGTGGGGGAGCAGTACTTC. The encoded protein is CASSFGVGEQYF. The chain recombines TRBV7-2 with TRBJ2-7, with a tentative D call TRBD2 (5 bases). V shed 3 bases and J shed 7 bases, with 10 bases lying between them. Germline lookup yields CDR1 SGHTA and CDR2 FQGNSA. This CDR3 is 12 amino acids long. Full variable domain (remainder filled in from reference TRBV7-2 and TRBJ2-7): GAGVSQSPSNKVTEKGKDVELRCDPISGHTALYWYRQSLGQGLEFLIYFQGNSAPDKSGLPSDRFSAERTGGSVSTLTIQRTQQEDSAVYLCASSFGVGEQYFGPGTRLTVT.

The chain uses TRBV24-1 and TRBJ2-1; TRBD2 agrees at 12 bases. This CDR3 is built from 18 residues. Trimming took 2 bases from V and 7 from J; bases not matched to a gene: 11. Germline CDR1 KGHDR, CDR2 SFDVKD. CDR3 nucleotides: TGTGCCACCAGTGATTCATCCGGACTAGCGGGGTTGTGGAATGAGCAGTTCTTC. Amino acids: CATSDSSGLAGLWNEQFF.

In this sample, this clone turned up a few times. The chain carries TRBV7-2 and TRBJ2-7; D call uncertain. Per germline, CDR1 SGHTA and CDR2 FQGNSA. This CDR3 spans 15 amino acids. V gave up 4 bases and J gave up 0 bases, with 13 bases separating them. In nucleotides, the CDR3 is TGTGCCAGCAGCTCCGCCCCACAGTACTCCTACGAGCAGTACTTC. Translation gives CASSSAPQYSYEQYF.

V is TRBV5-1 and J is TRBJ1-4; D may be TRBD1 (6 bases). V lost 4 bases and J lost 6, with 10 bases in between. The CDR3 has 13 amino acids. From germline, CDR1 is SGHRS and CDR2 YFSETQ. The CDR3 region has the DNA TGCGCCAGCAGCCCAGGGGTGGATGAAAAACTGTTTTTT. Translating gives CASSPGVDEKLFF. Full variable domain (rest looked up from reference TRBV5-1 and TRBJ1-4): KAGVTQTPRYLIKTRGQQVTLSCSPISGHRSVSWYQQTPGQGLQFLFEYFSETQRNKGNFPGRFSGRQFSNSRSEMNVSTLELGDSALYLCASSPGVDEKLFFGSGTQLSVL.

The rearrangement joins TRBV11-3 to TRBJ1-1; D is undetermined. The CDR3 sequence is 13 residues long. Germline CDR1 and CDR2: SGHNT and YENEEA. The V end was cut by 2 bases, the J end by 4 bases, with 8 bases between. In DNA form, the CDR3 reads TGTGCCAGCAGCTTACGGGGTGGCACTGAAGCTTTCTTT. Protein product: CASSLRGGTEAFF.

This chain links TRBV5-5 with TRBJ2-3; perhaps TRBD2 as D (5 bases). Trimming removed 4 bases from V and 1 base from J, with 16 bases in between. The CDR3 length is 16 residues. Germline V gives CDR1 SGHKS, CDR2 YYEKEE (reference sequence). CDR3 nucleotide sequence: TGTGCCAGCAGCCTTCGACTAAGTGATGGCACAGATACGCAGTATTTT. Translation: CASSLRLSDGTDTQYF.

V and J are TRBV5-4 and TRBJ2-3, with TRBD2 matching over 9 bases. CDR1 is SGHNT, CDR2 YYREEE, per germline (reference sequence). Trimming at V came to 2 bases and at J to 1 base, leaving 2 bases not matched to a gene. The CDR3 is made up of 15 amino acids. This CDR3 reads CASSFRTSGTDTQYF. The CDR3, as DNA: TGTGCCAGCAGCTTTCGGACTAGCGGCACAGATACGCAGTATTTT.

The chain uses TRBV19 and TRBJ1-6; no clear D. With 6 bases removed from V and 10 bases from J, the gap between germline ends came to 16 bases. CDR3 length: 14 amino acids. Germline CDR1 LNHDA, CDR2 SQIVND (reference sequence). The CDR3 loop reads CASSPGEINSPLHF. DNA for the CDR3: TGTGCCAGTAGCCCTGGGGAGATTAACTCACCCCTCCACTTT.